A single sample gave rise to the 17 T cell receptor beta chains below, sequenced in a study of human T cells and chemical hapten exposure (dated by TCRdb to the early 2020s). The meaning of the sample's time point label: patch test 1, 2 weeks after DPC sensitization. The treatment or condition label on this specimen signifies: therapeutic diphenylcyclopropenone sensitization with weekly scalp DPC. Libraries were prepared through RACE. Sequencing used a NextSeq 500. TCRdb reanalyzed the raw reads on its own, using fastp at Q25 for trimming and MiXCR for clone calling, and kept in-frame beta chains. Under each unique CDR3 protein, matching rows form one entry showing the most common genes and DNA. A total of about 360,000 distinct CDR3 sequences appear in this sample, about 4.4% of them only once. Around 2.3% of the sample is held by the ten biggest clonotypes. This specimen consisted of whole blood, obtained in connection with sensitization to the hapten diphenylcyclopropenone (DPC). The receptors here all came from a woman in her forties or fifties with alopecia areata. Some clones in this sample may be carry-over from other donors' samples.

In its sample, this clonotype was seen a few times. Here the CDR3 reads CSARQGAHGYTF. The CDR3 region has the DNA TGCAGTGCTCGACAGGGGGCACATGGCTACACCTTC. The chain combines TRBV20-1 with TRBJ1-2; 10 bases agree with TRBD1. The CDR3 contains 12 residues. V was clipped by 5 bases and J by 6 bases; unmatched bases: 3. In germline, CDR1 is DFQATT, CDR2 SNEGSKA (reference sequence).

This clonotype was counted at least ten times. The chain employs TRBV12-3 or TRBV12-4 and TRBJ1-2, with TRBD1 matching 7 bases. CDR3 length equals 13 residues. The J segment lost 4 bases and the V segment lost 5 bases, leaving 4 bases of the junction unmatched. The CDR3 nucleotides read TGTGCCAGCAGTCACAGGGGTGGCTATGGCTACACCTTC. Amino acids: CASSHRGGYGYTF.

The chain is built from TRBV7-2 and TRBJ1-2; D gene ambiguous. Trimming cost V 5 bases and J 0 bases, with 16 bases left between them. The CDR3 covers 16 residues. Looked up from germline, CDR1 is SGHTA and CDR2 is FQGNSA. CDR3 protein: CASSPSEGRTNYGYTF. In DNA, the CDR3 is TGTGCCAGCAGCCCGTCGGAGGGCAGAACTAACTATGGCTACACCTTC.

This clonotype was observed many times. The chain employs TRBV10-1 and TRBJ1-1; no definite D call. The germline gives CDR1 WNHNN, CDR2 SYGVQD (reference sequence). V lost 4 bases to trimming and J lost 4 bases, with 13 bases between them. The CDR3 is 14 amino acids. This chain's CDR3 is CASSGSSGSTEAFF. In DNA, the CDR3 is TGCGCCAGCAGTGGTTCCTCGGGGAGCACTGAAGCTTTCTTT.

This clonotype has just a few counts. This chain links TRBV12-3 or TRBV12-4 with TRBJ1-5; the D is unclear. Trimming removed 6 bases from V and 1 base from J, with 13 bases in between. This CDR3 region has 15 residues. The CDR3 DNA is TGTGCCAGCAGCCCGACTGGAATCAGCAATCAGCCCCAGCATTTT. It yields the protein CASSPTGISNQPQHF.

This clonotype was counted at least ten times. This chain connects TRBV27 to TRBJ1-1; D is ambiguous. CDR3 length equals 12 residues. The V end was cut by 3 bases, the J end by 4 bases, with 6 bases between. Germline CDR1 MNHEY, CDR2 SMNVEV (reference sequence). Written as DNA, the CDR3 is TGTGCCAGCAGTTTCTTGGGCACTGAAGCTTTCTTT. This gives the protein CASSFLGTEAFF.

This clonotype came up many times. This chain links TRBV14 with TRBJ2-1; 7 bases line up with TRBD2. Per germline, CDR1 SGHDN and CDR2 FVKESK. The CDR3 loop spans 16 amino acids. The ends lost 0 bases at V and 5 bases at J; junction bases unmatched: 7. This CDR3 is CASSQDWPSGHNEQFF. CDR3 nucleotide sequence: TGTGCCAGCAGCCAAGATTGGCCTAGCGGCCACAATGAGCAGTTCTTC.

The sample holds many counts of this clonotype. V and J are TRBV6-5 and TRBJ2-3; D unresolved. Trimming cost V 5 bases and J 6 bases, with 15 bases left between them. This CDR3 has 14 amino acids. The germline CDR1 and CDR2 sequences are MNHEY and SVGAGI. The DNA for the CDR3 is TGTGCCAGCAGTAGGAGTCGTGGGCCCGATACGCAGTATTTT. The encoded protein is CASSRSRGPDTQYF.

This chain uses TRBV27 with TRBJ2-3; 7 nucleotides line up with TRBD2. The CDR3 runs to 15 residues. The V segment lost 8 bases and the J segment 4 bases; nucleotides outside the gene matches: 12. Germline lookup yields CDR1 MNHEY and CDR2 SMNVEV (reference sequence). The CDR3 bases are TGTGCCAGCGCCGGGCTGGGGGGGGTATCAGATACGCAGTATTTT. It specifies CASAGLGGVSDTQYF.

This clonotype was counted ten times or more. The genes are TRBV5-4 and TRBJ1-1; weak D call: TRBD1 (5 bases). This CDR3 has 15 residues. Between the trimmed V and J ends, which lost 0 bases and 0 bases, there was a span of 9 bases. Germline-derived CDR1 and CDR2 are SGHNT and YYREEE (reference sequence). The CDR3 DNA is TGTGCCAGCAGCTTGGGCGGGGGATTGAACACTGAAGCTTTCTTT. It translates to CASSLGGGLNTEAFF.

In its sample, this clonotype was seen a few times. This chain uses TRBV28 with TRBJ1-4; no firm D call. There are 15 residues in the CDR3. Germline values: CDR1 MDHEN, CDR2 SYDVKM. Trimming shortened V by 1 base and J by 8 bases, and 14 bases separated the two germline ends. The CDR3 sequence: CASSLSVGSGEKLFF. The CDR3 DNA follows: TGTGCCAGCAGTTTATCCGTCGGCAGTGGGGAAAAACTGTTTTTT.

The V gene is TRBV5-6, the J gene TRBJ1-5; perhaps TRBD1 as D (5 bases). The germline gives CDR1 SGHDT, CDR2 YYEEEE. The V and J ends lost 3 bases and 4 bases respectively, with 11 bases between them. The CDR3 runs 14 residues. The CDR3 DNA reads as TGTGCCAGCAGCTCGCGGGGCAGGAATCAGCCCCAGCATTTT. Translation gives CASSSRGRNQPQHF.

CDR3 in amino acids: CSARGGETQYF. The CDR3 region has the DNA TGCAGTGCTAGAGGAGGGGAGACCCAGTACTTC. This chain uses TRBV20-1 with TRBJ2-5; a weak D match, TRBD2 (5 bases). The CDR3 sequence is 11 residues long. V was clipped by 1 base and J by 5 bases, with 5 bases between them. CDR1 and CDR2 (germline): DFQATT, SNEGSKA (reference sequence).

This clonotype came up a few times. The gene calls are TRBV29-1 and TRBJ1-5; D is uncertain. Germline CDR1 SQVTM, CDR2 ANQGSEA. The CDR3 has 15 amino acids. Trimming removed 5 bases from V and 0 bases from J, with 14 bases in between. The CDR3 is CSVSPSADSNQPQHF. The CDR3 DNA is TGCAGCGTTTCTCCCTCGGCAGATAGCAATCAGCCCCAGCATTTT.

The J gene is TRBJ1-4, the V gene TRBV2; TRBD1 is a possible D gene (6 bases). Germline assignment: CDR1 SNHLY and CDR2 FYNNEI. Trimming took off 0 bases at V and 3 bases at J, with 11 bases between the two ends. The CDR3 consists of 16 residues. The CDR3 DNA sequence: TGTGCCAGCAGTGAAGCGCGGGCAGGGGCTAATGAAAAACTGTTTTTT. As protein: CASSEARAGANEKLFF.

The chain has TRBV3-1 and TRBJ2-2; TRBD1 might be the D (5 bases). The CDR3 loop spans 18 amino acids. Germline V gene lookup returns CDR1 LGHDT and CDR2 YNNKEL (reference sequence). V lost 5 bases and J lost 0, with 19 bases in between. In nucleotides, the CDR3 is TGTGCCAGCAGCTTCTCAGCTAGGGGATTCGCGAACACCGGGGAGCTGTTTTTT. Translated, it gives CASSFSARGFANTGELFF.

In its sample, this clonotype was seen many times. J is TRBJ1-6 and V is TRBV12-3 or TRBV12-4; no definite D call. The CDR3 length is 15 residues. V lost 5 bases and J lost 8, with 16 bases in between. CDR3 sequence (DNA): TGTGCCAGCAGTCGAGACGGACGAGGACATTCACCCCTCCACTTT. Residues: CASSRDGRGHSPLHF.